One sample yielded the 10 T cell receptor beta chains listed below, sequenced in a study of blood T cell repertoires in COVID-19. Only in-frame clones appear in the TCRdb table, and some are missing; sequencing was by immunoSEQ multiplex PCR. This sample has about 220,000 clones, with about 90% found just once. Specimen: peripheral blood. These receptors originate from a man aged 40-49 years with active or convalescent COVID-19.

The V call is TRBV6-1, the J call TRBJ2-5; TRBD2 is a possible D gene (5 bases). With 0 bases removed from V and 5 bases from J, the gap between germline ends came to 7 bases. The CDR3 totals 13 residues. Per the germline V gene, CDR1 is MNHNS and CDR2 is SASEGT. The CDR3 region is CASSEATGETQYF. CDR3 coding DNA: TGTGCCAGCAGTGAAGCGACGGGGGAGACCCAGTACTTC.

This sequence joins TRBV6-5 and TRBJ1-5, with D hard to call. The germline V gene has CDR1 MNHEY and CDR2 SVGAGI. V dropped 6 bases and J dropped 2 bases, with 11 bases sitting between them. This CDR3 spans 14 amino acids. The CDR3 coding sequence is TGTGCCAGCAGATTGGAGGGCGGCAATCAGCCCCAGCATTTT. Its protein is CASRLEGGNQPQHF.

The genes are TRBV27 and TRBJ1-2; 7 bases are a match to TRBD1. The CDR3 is 14 amino acids. V trimming: 6 bases; J trimming: 4 bases; junction bases outside the gene matches: 8. Germline CDR1 MNHEY, CDR2 SMNVEV (reference sequence). The DNA of the CDR3 is TGTGCCAGCAGAAGTACCGGGACAGTCTATGGCTACACCTTC. Protein sequence: CASRSTGTVYGYTF.

V usage is TRBV11-2 and J usage is TRBJ2-7; D not certain. CDR3 size: 15 residues. V shed 4 bases and J shed 0 bases, with 13 bases lying between them. Per the germline V gene, CDR1 is SGHAT and CDR2 is FQNNGV. Here the CDR3 reads CASSSRATGSYEQYF. The CDR3, as DNA: TGTGCCAGCAGCTCGAGAGCTACGGGCTCCTACGAGCAGTACTTC.

The rearrangement joins TRBV6-6 to TRBJ2-3; 15 bases agree with TRBD2. V was clipped by 6 bases and J by 5 bases; unmatched bases: 12. Germline values: CDR1 MNHNY, CDR2 SVGAGI (reference sequence). CDR3 length: 18 residues. The CDR3 sequence: CASSRTGTSGRSGDTQYF. The CDR3 DNA follows: TGTGCCAGCAGCCGAACCGGGACTAGCGGGAGGTCCGGAGATACGCAGTATTTT.

The V and J genes are TRBV30 and TRBJ1-5, with unresolved D. V was shortened by 2 bases and J by 0 bases, with 8 bases between the two germline ends. CDR1 GTSNPN and CDR2 SVGIG come from the germline V gene (reference sequence). The CDR3 spans 14 residues. CDR3 residues: CAWSKEASNQPQHF. CDR3 DNA sequence: TGTGCCTGGAGTAAAGAAGCTAGCAATCAGCCCCAGCATTTT.

The V gene is TRBV9, the J gene TRBJ2-7; possible D gene TRBD2, 5 bases. Between the trimmed V and J ends, which lost 0 bases and 0 bases, there was a span of 10 bases. The CDR3 extends over 15 amino acids. Germline CDR1 is SGDLS and CDR2 is YYNGEE. CDR3 sequence (DNA): TGTGCCAGCAGCGTAGCCCCGGACTCCTCCTACGAGCAGTACTTC. Translated: CASSVAPDSSYEQYF.

The chain has TRBV9 and TRBJ1-4, with 8 bases matching TRBD1. This CDR3 has 15 amino acids. Germline-derived CDR1 and CDR2 are SGDLS and YYNGEE. Trimming cost V 1 base and J 5 bases; bases outside gene matches: 4. For the CDR3, the DNA is TGTGCCAGCAGCGTATACCAGGGGGCGAATGAAAAACTGTTTTTT. This sequence encodes CASSVYQGANEKLFF. The whole variable domain, filled in from reference TRBV9 and TRBJ1-4, reads DSGVTQTPKHLITATGQRVTLRCSPRSGDLSVYWYQQSLDQGLQFLIQYYNGEERAKGNILERFSAQQFPDLHSELNLSSLELGDSALYFCASSVYQGANEKLFFGSGTQLSVL.

The CDR3 here is CASSQDLGADNSPLHF. DNA of the CDR3: TGTGCCAGCAGCCAAGATCTGGGGGCGGATAATTCACCCCTCCACTTT. The rearrangement uses TRBV4-2 and TRBJ1-6, with D tentatively TRBD1 (6 bases). CDR3 length: 16 amino acids. Trimming took off 0 bases at V and 5 bases at J, with 11 bases between the two ends. Germline values: CDR1 LGHNA, CDR2 YNFKEQ.

The genes are TRBV27 and TRBJ2-3; tentative D call: TRBD1 (5 bases). Trimming left V 8 bases short and J 6 bases short, with 18 bases between. CDR1 and CDR2 (germline): MNHEY, SMNVEV (reference sequence). The CDR3 is 14 residues long. The CDR3 loop is CASVLPLQADTQYF. CDR3 nucleotide sequence: TGTGCCAGCGTCCTTCCCCTACAGGCGGATACGCAGTATTTT.